The clone carrying this TCR beta chain came up once. As yet, its antigen is unknown. Profiled with immunoSEQ multiplex PCR; TCRdb holds only in-frame clones, not every one. This table has roughly 180,000 clones, around 93% appearing once. The sample originates from a study of T cell responses to AZD1222 COVID-19 vaccine. Notes on the study in general: Just a handful of AZD1222 recipients tested seropositive at baseline. In all cases, repertoires were sampled only after the peak T cell response.

Germline loops: CDR1 SGHVS, CDR2 FNYEAQ. The V segment lost 0 bases and the J segment 7 bases; nucleotides outside the gene matches: 2. CDR3 size: 14 residues. The specimen was peripheral blood, collected on day 0 of AZD1222 vaccination. The source of this sequence is an adult in good health. J is TRBJ1-5 and V is TRBV7-6; TRBD1 agrees at 8 bases. The CDR3 region has the DNA TGTGCCAGCAGCTTAGCCCACAGGGGGCAGCCCCAGCATTTT. Translating gives CASSLAHRGQPQHF.